A single sample gave rise to the 30 T cell receptor beta chains below, sequenced in a study of cytomegalovirus exposure and HLA in healthy donors. Sequencing used immunoSEQ multiplex PCR; TCRdb keeps in-frame clones, though not all of them. The sample contains 80,000 or so clones, roughly 94% of which appear only once. Sequencing was done on a sample of PBMCs. Receptors originate from a woman under 30 in good health and CMV-seronegative.

CDR3 protein: CASSRRQLNTEAFF. The CDR3 nucleotides read TGTGCCAGCAGCCGTAGACAGTTGAACACTGAAGCTTTCTTT. The J gene is TRBJ1-1, the V gene TRBV7-8; D is possibly TRBD1 (5 bases). V lost 5 bases and J lost 0, with 10 bases in between. Looked up from germline, CDR1 is SGHVS and CDR2 is FQNEAQ. The CDR3 extends over 14 amino acids.

The rearrangement links TRBV19 to TRBJ2-1; D gene uncertain. Per the germline V gene, CDR1 is LNHDA and CDR2 is SQIVND (reference sequence). There are 15 residues in the CDR3. Trimming removed 4 bases from V and 0 bases from J, with 10 bases in between. DNA for the CDR3: TGTGCCAGTAGTACTGACATAAGCTCCTACAATGAGCAGTTCTTC. It specifies CASSTDISSYNEQFF.

The chain couples TRBV27 to TRBJ1-1; tentative D call: TRBD1 (6 bases). Germline V lookup: CDR1 MNHEY, CDR2 SMNVEV (reference sequence). The CDR3 loop spans 14 amino acids. The V and J ends lost 5 bases and 1 base respectively, with 11 bases between them. In nucleotides, the CDR3 is TGTGCCAGCAGTCCCCCGACAGGGAACACTGAAGCTTTCTTT. Translating gives CASSPPTGNTEAFF.

The chain combines TRBV5-1 with TRBJ2-2, with 9 bases that match TRBD2. The CDR3 length is 16 residues. Looked up from germline, CDR1 is SGHRS and CDR2 is YFSETQ. The trim removed 2 bases at V and 4 bases at J, leaving 6 bases unmatched. The CDR3 bases are TGCGCCAGCAGCTTTCAGCGGGGGGCCACCACCGGGGAGCTGTTTTTT. It specifies CASSFQRGATTGELFF.

V and J are TRBV5-8 and TRBJ2-7, with D maybe TRBD1 (6 bases). CDR1 is SGHTS, CDR2 YDEGEE, per germline. There are 15 residues in the CDR3. V dropped 0 bases and J dropped 3 bases, with 13 bases sitting between them. The CDR3 coding sequence is TGTGCCAGCAGCTTGGGGACAGCTAAGTTCTACGAGCAGTACTTC. As protein: CASSLGTAKFYEQYF.

The gene calls are TRBV6-1 and TRBJ2-7; TRBD2 agrees at 8 bases. The CDR3 runs 15 residues. The V and J ends lost 6 bases and 0 bases, in that order; junction bases with no gene match: 7. Looked up from germline, CDR1 is MNHNS and CDR2 is SASEGT. The CDR3 loop is CASRVGLGSSYEQYF. The CDR3 region has the DNA TGTGCCAGCAGGGTGGGACTAGGGAGCTCCTACGAGCAGTACTTC.

The chain's CDR3 is CASSRDIYYGLADEQFF. The DNA for the CDR3 is TGTGCCAGCAGCCGAGACATCTACTATGGACTAGCGGACGAGCAGTTCTTC. The genes are TRBV2 and TRBJ2-1; 10 nucleotides agree with TRBD2. V lost 6 bases, J lost 10 bases, and 18 bases stayed unmatched. The germline V gene has CDR1 SNHLY and CDR2 FYNNEI. The CDR3 runs 17 residues.

The chain has TRBV19 and TRBJ1-3; the D is unclear. V was clipped by 3 bases and J by 9 bases, with 27 bases between them. The CDR3 spans 18 residues. Germline loops: CDR1 LNHDA, CDR2 SQIVND (reference sequence). DNA for the CDR3: TGTGCCAGTAGTATGGGGAGCGGGCAGCTACTCAGCGCGGGCACCATATATTTT. Residues: CASSMGSGQLLSAGTIYF.

V usage is TRBV10-2 and J usage is TRBJ1-2, with TRBD1 identical over 9 bases. Per the germline V gene, CDR1 is WSHSY and CDR2 is SAAADI. The length of the CDR3 is 13 residues. The V and J ends lost 6 bases and 7 bases, in that order; junction bases with no gene match: 6. The CDR3: CASSWTGEAGYTF. CDR3 sequence (DNA): TGCGCCAGCAGCTGGACAGGGGAGGCTGGCTACACCTTC.

The J gene is TRBJ1-2, the V gene TRBV19, with 10 bases fitting TRBD1. The germline V gene encodes CDR1 LNHDA and CDR2 SQIVND (reference sequence). The CDR3 has 13 residues. The V and J ends lost 10 bases and 1 base, in that order; junction bases with no gene match: 3. CDR3 residues: CATGTGVNYGYTF. As DNA, the CDR3 is TGTGCCACAGGGACAGGGGTTAACTATGGCTACACCTTC.

CDR3 loop: CASSLVLLAGGTTDTQYF. For the CDR3, the DNA is TGTGCCAGCAGCTTGGTCCTCCTAGCGGGAGGGACCACAGATACGCAGTATTTT. The V gene is TRBV5-4, the J gene TRBJ2-3, with 12 bases lining up with TRBD2. The CDR3 spans 18 residues. Germline CDR1 and CDR2: SGHNT and YYREEE (reference sequence). V shed 0 bases and J 2 bases; nucleotides not matched to a gene: 7.

The chain has TRBV7-9 and TRBJ1-1, with TRBD1 matching over 8 bases. The CDR3 length is 14 residues. With 5 bases clipped from V and 5 bases from J, the junction kept 7 bases outside the gene matches. The germline V gene encodes CDR1 SEHNR and CDR2 FQNEAQ (reference sequence). This CDR3 is CASSLNRGGTEAFF. CDR3 nucleotide sequence: TGTGCCAGCAGCCTAAACAGGGGGGGAACTGAAGCTTTCTTT. The entire variable domain, with the rest obtained from reference TRBV7-9 and TRBJ1-1, is as follows: DTGVSQNPRHKITKRGQNVTFRCDPISEHNRLYWYRQTLGQGPEFLTYFQNEAQLEKSRLLSDRFSAERPKGSFSTLEIQRTEQGDSAMYLCASSLNRGGTEAFFGQGTRLTVV.

The V gene is TRBV7-2, the J gene TRBJ2-5; 7 bases match TRBD2. This CDR3 comprises 13 residues. Trimming cost V 7 bases and J 5 bases; bases outside gene matches: 7. From germline, CDR1 is SGHTA and CDR2 FQGNSA. CDR3 region: CASTLTSLETQYF. As DNA, the CDR3 is TGTGCCAGCACCTTGACTAGCTTGGAGACCCAGTACTTC.

Only one count was recorded for this clone. The rearrangement uses TRBV28 and TRBJ2-1, with D uncertain. Germline lookup yields CDR1 MDHEN and CDR2 SYDVKM. The CDR3 sequence is 12 residues long. With 1 base removed from V and 9 bases from J, the gap between germline ends came to 7 bases. CDR3 region: CASSLSGSEQFF. In nucleotides, the CDR3 is TGTGCCAGCAGTTTATCAGGCAGTGAGCAGTTCTTC.

The chain is built from TRBV5-5 and TRBJ2-1; 10 bases align to TRBD1. The junction had 10 bases not matched to a gene; V was cut back by 5 bases and J by 8 bases. Germline V gene data show CDR1 as SGHKS and CDR2 as YYEKEE (reference sequence). There are 15 residues in the CDR3. CDR3: CASSQPGQGIDEQFF. The CDR3 DNA sequence: TGTGCCAGCAGTCAACCGGGACAGGGGATCGATGAGCAGTTCTTC. Combining the CDR3 with reference TRBV5-5 and TRBJ2-1 gives the whole variable domain DAGVTQSPTHLIKTRGQQVTLRCSPISGHKSVSWYQQVLGQGPQFIFQYYEKEERGRGNFPDRFSARQFPNYSSELNVNALLLGDSALYLCASSQPGQGIDEQFFGPGTRLTVL.

The chain uses TRBV6-6 and TRBJ1-2; 7 bases map to TRBD1. Germline V gives CDR1 MNHNY, CDR2 SVGAGI (reference sequence). The CDR3 is 16 amino acids. The V segment lost 0 bases and the J segment 11 bases; nucleotides outside the gene matches: 15. In DNA, the CDR3 is TGTGCCAGCAGTTACTCAGCGGGCAGGGGGTCCCTCCAGTACACCTTC. Encoded protein: CASSYSAGRGSLQYTF.

The V gene is TRBV6-6, the J gene TRBJ1-1; D gene ambiguous. This CDR3 region has 15 residues. Germline V gene sequence: CDR1 MNHNY, CDR2 SVGAGI (reference sequence). Between the trimmed V and J ends, which lost 1 base and 1 base, there was a span of 10 bases. CDR3 loop: CASSYLHLANTEAFF. The CDR3 bases are TGTGCCAGCAGTTACTTACATCTAGCGAACACTGAAGCTTTCTTT.

J is TRBJ2-5 and V is TRBV4-1; a possible D gene is TRBD2 (6 bases). Germline V gives CDR1 MGHRA, CDR2 YSYEKL. There are 16 residues in the CDR3. V lost 0 bases, J lost 5 bases, and 16 bases lay in between. The CDR3 DNA is TGCGCCAGCAGCCAAGAACCCCCGTCGGGGGTGGAGACCCAGTACTTC. Protein sequence: CASSQEPPSGVETQYF.

The CDR3 DNA sequence: TGTGCCAGCAGTGGCTCGACAGGGAACTATGGCTACACCTTC. Translation gives CASSGSTGNYGYTF. The chain links TRBV2 to TRBJ1-2; 7 bases agree with TRBD1. Losses at the gene ends were 4 bases for V and 2 bases for J; bases not matched to a gene: 4. The CDR3 runs to 14 residues. The V gene's germline CDR1 is SNHLY and CDR2 FYNNEI.

The rearrangement uses TRBV7-6 and TRBJ1-4; D gene uncertain. Looked up from germline, CDR1 is SGHVS and CDR2 is FNYEAQ. With 2 bases removed from V and 5 bases from J, the gap between germline ends came to 12 bases. This CDR3 is 15 amino acids long. The CDR3 nucleotides read TGTGCCAGCAGCTTACTCGAGGGATGGAATGAAAAACTGTTTTTT. As protein: CASSLLEGWNEKLFF.

This clone came up once. The V call is TRBV10-2, the J call TRBJ2-7; D unclear. This CDR3 has 17 amino acids. Germline CDR1 is WSHSY and CDR2 is SAAADI. V was shortened by 3 bases and J by 2 bases, with 20 bases between the two germline ends. The CDR3 region is CASSDPPFRQEPYEQYF. The CDR3, as DNA: TGCGCCAGCAGTGACCCTCCTTTCAGGCAGGAACCCTACGAGCAGTACTTC.

The chain has TRBV10-3 and TRBJ1-5; D call uncertain. The CDR3 runs to 14 residues. The V and J ends lost 0 bases and 2 bases respectively, with 5 bases between them. CDR1 and CDR2 (germline): ENHRY, SYGVKD. CDR3 protein: CAISESPGNQPQHF. Written as DNA, the CDR3 is TGTGCCATCAGTGAGTCCCCAGGCAATCAGCCCCAGCATTTT.

The chain uses TRBV6-5 and TRBJ2-2; the match to TRBD2 covers 7 bases. V shed 7 bases and J 5 bases; nucleotides not matched to a gene: 7. This CDR3 region has 14 residues. Germline V CDR1 and CDR2: MNHEY, SVGAGI. CDR3 coding DNA: TGTGCCAGCACGGGCGGGAGACTGACCGGGGAGCTGTTTTTT. It translates to CASTGGRLTGELFF.

The gene calls are TRBV19 and TRBJ2-2; 8 bases map to TRBD2. This CDR3 has 14 amino acids. Trimming took 3 bases from V and 6 from J; bases not matched to a gene: 3. The germline CDR1 and CDR2 sequences are LNHDA and SQIVND (reference sequence). The CDR3 sequence is CASSISAGAGELFF. CDR3 bases: TGTGCCAGTAGTATCTCAGCGGGAGCCGGGGAGCTGTTTTTT.

This clone has just one count. This sequence joins TRBV28 and TRBJ1-5; possible D gene TRBD1, 6 bases. The germline gives CDR1 MDHEN, CDR2 SYDVKM. The CDR3 is made up of 13 amino acids. Trimming shortened V by 6 bases and J by 9 bases, and 15 bases separated the two germline ends. CDR3 bases: TGTGCCAGCAGGGGTAGGAGGGGGGGGCCCCAGCATTTT. Its protein product is CASRGRRGGPQHF.

Only one count was recorded for this clone. This chain joins TRBV7-2 and TRBJ2-7; 8 bases agree with TRBD2. The germline V gene encodes CDR1 SGHTA and CDR2 FQGNSA. Germline trimming cut 4 bases from V and 0 bases from J; bases unmatched to any gene: 11. The CDR3 covers 17 residues. CDR3 nucleotide sequence: TGTGCCAGCAGCTCTCCAGTAGCGGGATTTAGCTCCTACGAGCAGTACTTC. It is translated as CASSSPVAGFSSYEQYF. The full variable domain, in which reference TRBV7-2 and TRBJ2-7 provide the parts outside the CDR3, is GAGVSQSPSNKVTEKGKDVELRCDPISGHTALYWYRQSLGQGLEFLIYFQGNSAPDKSGLPSDRFSAERTGGSVSTLTIQRTQQEDSAVYLCASSSPVAGFSSYEQYFGPGTRLTVT.

The rearrangement joins TRBV5-1 to TRBJ1-5; D call uncertain. The CDR3 spans 15 residues. Germline CDR1 reads SGHRS; CDR2 reads YFSETQ. V gave up 0 bases and J gave up 0 bases, with 7 bases separating them. CDR3 DNA: TGCGCCAGCAGCTTGGCGGGGTATAGCAATCAGCCCCAGCATTTT. This sequence encodes CASSLAGYSNQPQHF.

V is TRBV20-1 and J is TRBJ1-2, with unresolved D. The CDR3 sequence is 11 residues long. V lost 5 bases and J 2 bases, leaving 6 bases between the germline ends. Germline V lookup: CDR1 DFQATT, CDR2 SNEGSKA (reference sequence). CDR3 region: CSAPGNYGYTF. The CDR3 nucleotides read TGCAGTGCTCCGGGGAACTATGGCTACACCTTC.

The chain couples TRBV6-5 to TRBJ2-5, with no clear D. With 4 bases removed from V and 5 bases from J, the gap between germline ends came to 8 bases. The CDR3 runs to 12 residues. Germline CDR1 is MNHEY and CDR2 is SVGAGI. CDR3 region: CASSSEWETQYF. The DNA of the CDR3 is TGTGCCAGCAGTTCTGAGTGGGAGACCCAGTACTTC.

The chain carries TRBV4-1 and TRBJ2-1; the match to TRBD1 covers 7 bases. V lost 0 bases, J lost 0 bases, and 2 bases stayed unmatched. This CDR3 has 16 residues. CDR1 and CDR2 (germline): MGHRA, YSYEKL. The CDR3 DNA follows: TGCGCCAGCAGCCAAGAGGGACAGAGCTCCTACAATGAGCAGTTCTTC. Translated, it gives CASSQEGQSSYNEQFF.